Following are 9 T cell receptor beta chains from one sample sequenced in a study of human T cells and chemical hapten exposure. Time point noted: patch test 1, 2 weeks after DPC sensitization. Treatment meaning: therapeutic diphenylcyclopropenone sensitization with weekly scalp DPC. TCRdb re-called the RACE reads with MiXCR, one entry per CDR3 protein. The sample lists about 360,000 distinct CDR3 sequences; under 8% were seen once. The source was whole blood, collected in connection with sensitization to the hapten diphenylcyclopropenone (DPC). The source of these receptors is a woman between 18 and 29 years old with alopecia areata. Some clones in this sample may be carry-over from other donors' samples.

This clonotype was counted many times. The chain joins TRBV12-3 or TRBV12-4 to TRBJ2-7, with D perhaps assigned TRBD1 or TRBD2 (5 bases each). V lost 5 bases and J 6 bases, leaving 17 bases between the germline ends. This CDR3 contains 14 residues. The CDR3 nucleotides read TGTGCCAGCAGTCCCCCTCGAGGGGTGGGCGAGCAGTACTTC. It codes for CASSPPRGVGEQYF.

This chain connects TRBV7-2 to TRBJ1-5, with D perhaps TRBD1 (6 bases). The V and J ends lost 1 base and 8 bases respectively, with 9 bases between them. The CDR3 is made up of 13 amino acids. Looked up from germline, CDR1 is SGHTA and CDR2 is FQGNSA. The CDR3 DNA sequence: TGTGCCAGCAGCTTAGGGGGGCGGGAGCCCCAGCATTTT. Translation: CASSLGGREPQHF. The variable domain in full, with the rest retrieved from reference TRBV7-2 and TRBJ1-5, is GAGVSQSPSNKVTEKGKDVELRCDPISGHTALYWYRQSLGQGLEFLIYFQGNSAPDKSGLPSDRFSAERTGGSVSTLTIQRTQQEDSAVYLCASSLGGREPQHFGDGTRLSIL.

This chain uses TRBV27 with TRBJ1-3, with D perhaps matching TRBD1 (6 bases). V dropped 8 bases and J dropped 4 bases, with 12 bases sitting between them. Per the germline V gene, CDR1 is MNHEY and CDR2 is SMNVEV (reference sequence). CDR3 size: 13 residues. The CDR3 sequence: CASGAGAGNTIYF. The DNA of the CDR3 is TGTGCCAGCGGGGCGGGGGCAGGAAACACCATATATTTT.

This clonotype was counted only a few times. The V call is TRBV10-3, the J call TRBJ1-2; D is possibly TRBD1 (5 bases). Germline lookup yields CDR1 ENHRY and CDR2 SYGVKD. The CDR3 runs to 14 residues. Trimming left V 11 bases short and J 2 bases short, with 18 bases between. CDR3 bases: TGTGCCTCTTCCCGAGGGGCAAACAACTATGGCTACACCTTC. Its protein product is CASSRGANNYGYTF.

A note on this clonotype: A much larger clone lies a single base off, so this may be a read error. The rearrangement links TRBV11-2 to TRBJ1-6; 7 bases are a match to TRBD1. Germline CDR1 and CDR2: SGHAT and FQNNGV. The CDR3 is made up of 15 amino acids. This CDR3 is CVSSLYAGGNSPLHF. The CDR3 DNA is TGTGTCAGCAGCTTATATGCAGGGGGGAATTCACCCCTCCACTTT.

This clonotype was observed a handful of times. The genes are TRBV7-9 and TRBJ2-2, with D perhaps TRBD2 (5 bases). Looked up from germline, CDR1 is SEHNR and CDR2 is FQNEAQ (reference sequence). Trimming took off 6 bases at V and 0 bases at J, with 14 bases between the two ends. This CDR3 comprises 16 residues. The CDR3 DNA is TGTGCCAGCAGTTCTAGGCGGGCTCCGAACACCGGGGAGCTGTTTTTT. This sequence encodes CASSSRRAPNTGELFF.

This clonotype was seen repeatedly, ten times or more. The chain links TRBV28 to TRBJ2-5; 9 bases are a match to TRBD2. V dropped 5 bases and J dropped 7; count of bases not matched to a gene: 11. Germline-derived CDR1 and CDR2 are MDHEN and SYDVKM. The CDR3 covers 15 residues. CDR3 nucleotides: TGTGCCAGCAGTCCTTCGATTCGAGCGGGGGGGACCCAGTACTTC. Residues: CASSPSIRAGGTQYF.

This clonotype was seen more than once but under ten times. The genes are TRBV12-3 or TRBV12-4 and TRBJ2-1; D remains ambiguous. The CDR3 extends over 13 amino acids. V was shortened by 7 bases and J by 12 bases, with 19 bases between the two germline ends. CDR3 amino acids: CASTSPRALVQFF. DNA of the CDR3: TGTGCCAGCACTTCGCCGCGTGCCCTTGTGCAGTTCTTC.

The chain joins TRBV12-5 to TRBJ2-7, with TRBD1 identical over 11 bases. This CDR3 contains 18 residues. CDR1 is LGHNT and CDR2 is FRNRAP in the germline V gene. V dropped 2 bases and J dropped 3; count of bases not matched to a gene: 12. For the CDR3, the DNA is TGTGCTAGTGGTTTGTCCGGGACAGGGGGTTTCTTGGGCTACGAGCAGTACTTC. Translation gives CASGLSGTGGFLGYEQYF.